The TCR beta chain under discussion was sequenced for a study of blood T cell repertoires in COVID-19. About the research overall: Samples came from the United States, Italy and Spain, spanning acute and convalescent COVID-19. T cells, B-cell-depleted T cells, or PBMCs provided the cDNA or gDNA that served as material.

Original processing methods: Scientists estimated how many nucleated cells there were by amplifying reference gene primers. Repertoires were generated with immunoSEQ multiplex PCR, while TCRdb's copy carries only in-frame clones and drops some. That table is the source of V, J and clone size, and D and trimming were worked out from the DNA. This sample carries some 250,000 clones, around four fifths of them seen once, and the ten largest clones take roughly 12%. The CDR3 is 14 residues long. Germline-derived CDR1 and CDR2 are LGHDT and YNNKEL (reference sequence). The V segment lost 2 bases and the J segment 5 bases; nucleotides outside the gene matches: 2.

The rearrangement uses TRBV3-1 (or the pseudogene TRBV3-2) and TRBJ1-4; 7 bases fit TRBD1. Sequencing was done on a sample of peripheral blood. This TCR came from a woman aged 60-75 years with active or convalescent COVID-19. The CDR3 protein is CASSQLQGNEKLFF. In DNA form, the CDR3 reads TGTGCCAGCAGCCAACTACAGGGGAATGAAAAACTGTTTTTT.